This T cell receptor beta chain was sequenced for a study of blood T cell repertoires in COVID-19. Across the whole study: From the United States, Italy and Spain came samples of acute and convalescent COVID-19. From T cells, B-cell-depleted T cells, or PBMCs came the material, which was cDNA or gDNA.

In this sample, this clone turned up once. CDR1 is SQVTM and CDR2 is ANQGSEA in the germline V gene. V was cut by 6 bases and J by 4 bases, with 15 bases left in between. CDR3 length: 13 residues. Study processing details: Nucleated cell number was recorded as an estimate derived from reference gene primer amplification. Libraries were prepared by immunoSEQ multiplex PCR; TCRdb keeps only in-frame clonotypes and omits some of them. V and J calls and clone size follow that table, whereas D and trimming were derived from the DNA. The sample lists approximately 390,000 clones; more than 70% were seen once. The Seattle patients, enrolled during active infection, were followed longitudinally.

This clonotype originated in a woman aged 60-70 years with COVID-19, enrolled during active disease. The source material was peripheral blood. The chain combines TRBV29-1 with TRBJ1-2, with D possibly matching TRBD1 (5 bases). The CDR3 DNA reads TGCAGCGTACAGACAGAAACTCCCTATGGCTACACCTTC. Translated, it gives CSVQTETPYGYTF.